This T cell receptor (beta chain) derives from a study of blood T cell repertoires in COVID-19. The CDR3 is 15 amino acids. The germline gives CDR1 MDHEN, CDR2 SYDVKM. Trimming at V came to 5 bases and at J to 3 bases, leaving 8 bases not matched to a gene. This clone was seen once. Here immunoSEQ multiplex PCR was the method, and the copy in TCRdb shows in-frame clones only, minus some. This sample carries some 250,000 clones, around 90% of them seen once, and the ten largest clones take 7.2%. The TCR sequence derives from a man aged 55 to 69 who had recovered from COVID-19. Sequencing was done on a sample of peripheral blood. This chain links TRBV28 with TRBJ2-5; 8 bases are shared with TRBD1. The CDR3 DNA sequence: TGTGCCAGCAGTCGGGGTATACAGGGGGAAGAGACCCAGTACTTC. Its protein product is CASSRGIQGEETQYF.